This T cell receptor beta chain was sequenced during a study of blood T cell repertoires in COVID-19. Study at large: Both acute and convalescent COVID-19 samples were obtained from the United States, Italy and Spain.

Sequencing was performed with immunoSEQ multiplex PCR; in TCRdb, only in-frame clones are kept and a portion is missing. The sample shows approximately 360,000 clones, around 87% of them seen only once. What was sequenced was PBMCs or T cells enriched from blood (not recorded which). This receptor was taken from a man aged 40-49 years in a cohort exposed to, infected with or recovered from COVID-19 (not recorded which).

The CDR3 DNA sequence: TGTGCCAGCAGCTCTAGCGGGAGTGGGGCAGATACGCAGTATTTT. The encoded protein is CASSSSGSGADTQYF. The chain links TRBV9 to TRBJ2-3, with 10 bases lining up with TRBD2. The CDR3 loop spans 15 amino acids. In germline, CDR1 is SGDLS, CDR2 YYNGEE. The junction had 6 bases not matched to a gene; V was cut back by 4 bases and J by 4 bases.